This note documents a single TCR beta chain sequence. The antigen remains undetermined. Since a much larger clone is just one base distant, this may be a read error. This entry comes from a study of blood T cells in healthy people across ages. Study-level findings and limits: Diversity was estimated from one million T cells, and these estimates were considered underestimates. In long-lived donors, naive CD4+ cell counts and diversity exceeded those of aged donors.

Trimming took 6 bases from V and 11 from J; bases not matched to a gene: 7. In germline, CDR1 is DFQATT, CDR2 SNEGSKA (reference sequence). The CDR3 length is 11 residues. PCR was performed a second time for about 7 to 12 cycles using a sample-barcoded 5' primer and a J-beta primer mix. Every cDNA molecule carried a tag from a template-switch adaptor bearing 12 random nucleotides. One entry per CDR3 protein, called by TCRdb with MiXCR from the 5' RACE reads. The sample includes some 790,000 distinct CDR3 sequences, around 26% of them seen just once. This sequence joins TRBV20-1 and TRBJ2-5; 9 nucleotides match TRBD2. The sequence came from a woman of 80 years or more in good health. The sample consisted of blood. CDR3 protein: CSAKRGAKQYF. In nucleotides, the CDR3 is TGCAGTGCAAAGCGGGGGGCCAAGCAGTACTTC.